These 2 T cell receptor beta chains originate from one sample sequenced in a study of shared clonotypes between healthy human individuals (TCRdb year 2020). Library prep was done by the immunoSEQ multiplex PCR assay. This is the immuneACCESS table as TCRdb keeps it, with only in-frame sequences that have V and J called. A part of the clones is gone; compared with another copy, unresolved V genes explain less than half, and the rest is unexplained. The sample includes some 1 million clones, with about 80% observed a single time. The ten largest clones represent about 1.5% of the sample. The sample comprised memory CD4+ T cells sorted from blood. The sample's cell subset or site label, in plain terms: CD45RA-negative fraction. Receptors originate from a man between 18 and 35 years old in good health.

V is TRBV4-3 and J is TRBJ2-1; maybe TRBD2 (5 bases). From germline, CDR1 is LGHNA and CDR2 YSLEER. This CDR3 is built from 14 residues. Trimming shortened V by 0 bases and J by 10 bases, and 13 bases separated the two germline ends. The CDR3 reads CASSQDWSGEEQFF. The CDR3 nucleotides read TGCGCCAGCAGCCAAGATTGGAGCGGAGAGGAGCAGTTCTTC.

The chain combines TRBV4-1 with TRBJ2-2, with a weak D call TRBD1 (5 bases). V was cut by 4 bases and J by 1 base, with 10 bases left in between. CDR3 length equals 15 residues. Germline values: CDR1 MGHRA, CDR2 YSYEKL. The DNA of the CDR3 is TGCGCCAGCAGCCCAATAGGACAGAACACCGGGGAGCTGTTTTTT. Amino acids: CASSPIGQNTGELFF.